This T cell receptor beta chain appears in the sequencing data of a study of blood T cell repertoires in COVID-19 (dated by TCRdb to about 2020). With regard to the full study: The collaborator samples originated in the United States, Italy and Spain and spanned the acute and convalescent phases of COVID-19. The repertoires were made available in a free public database intended to serve as a resource for research on the immune response to SARS-CoV-2. A de-identified subject ID, COVID-19 status, age in years and sex were almost always included in the sample metadata. Where available, HLA class I and class II types were obtained from metadata supplied by the sample provider rather than from assay-based typing. The samples were drawn from the first 160 participants of the ongoing ImmuneRACE study and from over 950 subjects provided by 6 global collaborators. The prospective study material was composed of cDNA or gDNA derived from T cells, B-cell-depleted T cells, or PBMCs. The dataset comprised deeply sampled blood TCRbeta repertoires from subjects exposed to, actively infected with, or recovered from COVID-19.

TCRbeta CDR3 regions were amplified from genomic DNA by means of the immunoSEQ Assay, a bias-controlled multiplex PCR. In the source study's methods: The number of nucleated cells in each sample was estimated by amplification of reference gene primers within the assay. To quantify the absolute abundance of each unique TCRbeta CDR3 rearrangement, sequence reads were collapsed and filtered. Productive Simpson clonality was computed per sample as the square root of Simpson's diversity index over productive rearrangements. TCRdb's version of the immuneACCESS table is confined to in-frame rearrangements and falls short of the full clone set. An unresolved V gene accounts for under half of the shortfall where checked; the remainder is of unknown origin. V, J and clone size are those of that table, while D and trimming were read from the DNA. This sample has about 140,000 clones in its table, and roughly 80% of those were observed once. Of the sample, 1.5% to 2% falls within the top ten clones.

Trimming at the junction amounts to 2 bases on V and 5 bases on J, and the germline ends lie 5 bases apart. CDR1 and CDR2, per the germline V gene (reference sequence), are LGHDT and YNNKEL. From the cysteine up to the phenylalanine, the CDR3 has a length of 12 residues. Just CDR3 DNA is preserved here, 36 bases in frame from base 1. Enrolling through a virtual design, the prospective study's participants ranged in age from about 18 to 89 years and lived across approximately 25 United States geographic areas. Cohort assignment in the prospective study relied on participant-reported clinical history from a screening survey and a study questionnaire. Exposed participants were defined as having been in contact with someone with a PCR-confirmed or clinician-diagnosed COVID-19 case within 2 weeks of study entry. In the prospective study, whole blood, serum and a nasopharyngeal or oropharyngeal swab were collected from each participant by mobile phlebotomists. Over a roughly 2-month period, participants in the prospective study had the option of providing additional blood draws and questionnaires. Prospective study blood samples were shipped either frozen or at room temperature before DNA extraction.

Concerning this clone itself: This receptor's antigen is unknown. Base qualities are missing; no much larger clone stands one base away.

Overall study results and their limits: The amount of clinical and demographic metadata varied by source and participant and was provided uncurated.

The sequencing input was PBMCs or T cells enriched from blood (not recorded which). The V gene is TRBV3-1 (or the pseudogene TRBV3-2) and the J gene is TRBJ2-3, with the D gene call left open. The receptor was derived from a woman in her late teens or twenties who had been exposed to COVID-19. The DNA sequence follows: TGTGCCAGCAGCCAATCGGTAGATACGCAGTATTTT. It translates to CASSQSVDTQYF.